Presented here are 2 T cell receptor beta chains from one specimen sequenced in a study of T cell repertoires in cytomegalovirus infection. TCRdb ran MiXCR on the reads and lists one entry per CDR3 protein. Of over 300,000 distinct CDR3 sequences listed, roughly 9.5% are singletons. The sample consisted of PBMCs. The receptors stem from a human donor in good health (CMV status not recorded). Some clones in this sample may be carry-over from other donors' samples.

The V call is TRBV7-9, the J call TRBJ1-5; 8 bases align to TRBD1. V lost 3 bases to trimming and J lost 4 bases; unmatched junction nucleotides: 5. The CDR3 totals 15 residues. The germline CDR1 and CDR2 sequences are SEHNR and FQNEAQ (reference sequence). In DNA, the CDR3 is TGTGCCAGCAGCTTCATGGGACAGGCTAATCAGCCCCAGCATTTT. The encoded protein is CASSFMGQANQPQHF.

The rearrangement links TRBV20-1 to TRBJ2-7; 13 bases match TRBD2. The CDR3 spans 15 residues. After removal of 3 bases from V and 6 bases from J, the junction contained 8 bases not matched to a gene. CDR1 DFQATT and CDR2 SNEGSKA come from the germline V gene (reference sequence). The DNA of the CDR3 is TGCAGTGCTAGTCCACTAGCGGGAGGGCTCTCCGAGCAGTACTTC. It yields the protein CSASPLAGGLSEQYF.